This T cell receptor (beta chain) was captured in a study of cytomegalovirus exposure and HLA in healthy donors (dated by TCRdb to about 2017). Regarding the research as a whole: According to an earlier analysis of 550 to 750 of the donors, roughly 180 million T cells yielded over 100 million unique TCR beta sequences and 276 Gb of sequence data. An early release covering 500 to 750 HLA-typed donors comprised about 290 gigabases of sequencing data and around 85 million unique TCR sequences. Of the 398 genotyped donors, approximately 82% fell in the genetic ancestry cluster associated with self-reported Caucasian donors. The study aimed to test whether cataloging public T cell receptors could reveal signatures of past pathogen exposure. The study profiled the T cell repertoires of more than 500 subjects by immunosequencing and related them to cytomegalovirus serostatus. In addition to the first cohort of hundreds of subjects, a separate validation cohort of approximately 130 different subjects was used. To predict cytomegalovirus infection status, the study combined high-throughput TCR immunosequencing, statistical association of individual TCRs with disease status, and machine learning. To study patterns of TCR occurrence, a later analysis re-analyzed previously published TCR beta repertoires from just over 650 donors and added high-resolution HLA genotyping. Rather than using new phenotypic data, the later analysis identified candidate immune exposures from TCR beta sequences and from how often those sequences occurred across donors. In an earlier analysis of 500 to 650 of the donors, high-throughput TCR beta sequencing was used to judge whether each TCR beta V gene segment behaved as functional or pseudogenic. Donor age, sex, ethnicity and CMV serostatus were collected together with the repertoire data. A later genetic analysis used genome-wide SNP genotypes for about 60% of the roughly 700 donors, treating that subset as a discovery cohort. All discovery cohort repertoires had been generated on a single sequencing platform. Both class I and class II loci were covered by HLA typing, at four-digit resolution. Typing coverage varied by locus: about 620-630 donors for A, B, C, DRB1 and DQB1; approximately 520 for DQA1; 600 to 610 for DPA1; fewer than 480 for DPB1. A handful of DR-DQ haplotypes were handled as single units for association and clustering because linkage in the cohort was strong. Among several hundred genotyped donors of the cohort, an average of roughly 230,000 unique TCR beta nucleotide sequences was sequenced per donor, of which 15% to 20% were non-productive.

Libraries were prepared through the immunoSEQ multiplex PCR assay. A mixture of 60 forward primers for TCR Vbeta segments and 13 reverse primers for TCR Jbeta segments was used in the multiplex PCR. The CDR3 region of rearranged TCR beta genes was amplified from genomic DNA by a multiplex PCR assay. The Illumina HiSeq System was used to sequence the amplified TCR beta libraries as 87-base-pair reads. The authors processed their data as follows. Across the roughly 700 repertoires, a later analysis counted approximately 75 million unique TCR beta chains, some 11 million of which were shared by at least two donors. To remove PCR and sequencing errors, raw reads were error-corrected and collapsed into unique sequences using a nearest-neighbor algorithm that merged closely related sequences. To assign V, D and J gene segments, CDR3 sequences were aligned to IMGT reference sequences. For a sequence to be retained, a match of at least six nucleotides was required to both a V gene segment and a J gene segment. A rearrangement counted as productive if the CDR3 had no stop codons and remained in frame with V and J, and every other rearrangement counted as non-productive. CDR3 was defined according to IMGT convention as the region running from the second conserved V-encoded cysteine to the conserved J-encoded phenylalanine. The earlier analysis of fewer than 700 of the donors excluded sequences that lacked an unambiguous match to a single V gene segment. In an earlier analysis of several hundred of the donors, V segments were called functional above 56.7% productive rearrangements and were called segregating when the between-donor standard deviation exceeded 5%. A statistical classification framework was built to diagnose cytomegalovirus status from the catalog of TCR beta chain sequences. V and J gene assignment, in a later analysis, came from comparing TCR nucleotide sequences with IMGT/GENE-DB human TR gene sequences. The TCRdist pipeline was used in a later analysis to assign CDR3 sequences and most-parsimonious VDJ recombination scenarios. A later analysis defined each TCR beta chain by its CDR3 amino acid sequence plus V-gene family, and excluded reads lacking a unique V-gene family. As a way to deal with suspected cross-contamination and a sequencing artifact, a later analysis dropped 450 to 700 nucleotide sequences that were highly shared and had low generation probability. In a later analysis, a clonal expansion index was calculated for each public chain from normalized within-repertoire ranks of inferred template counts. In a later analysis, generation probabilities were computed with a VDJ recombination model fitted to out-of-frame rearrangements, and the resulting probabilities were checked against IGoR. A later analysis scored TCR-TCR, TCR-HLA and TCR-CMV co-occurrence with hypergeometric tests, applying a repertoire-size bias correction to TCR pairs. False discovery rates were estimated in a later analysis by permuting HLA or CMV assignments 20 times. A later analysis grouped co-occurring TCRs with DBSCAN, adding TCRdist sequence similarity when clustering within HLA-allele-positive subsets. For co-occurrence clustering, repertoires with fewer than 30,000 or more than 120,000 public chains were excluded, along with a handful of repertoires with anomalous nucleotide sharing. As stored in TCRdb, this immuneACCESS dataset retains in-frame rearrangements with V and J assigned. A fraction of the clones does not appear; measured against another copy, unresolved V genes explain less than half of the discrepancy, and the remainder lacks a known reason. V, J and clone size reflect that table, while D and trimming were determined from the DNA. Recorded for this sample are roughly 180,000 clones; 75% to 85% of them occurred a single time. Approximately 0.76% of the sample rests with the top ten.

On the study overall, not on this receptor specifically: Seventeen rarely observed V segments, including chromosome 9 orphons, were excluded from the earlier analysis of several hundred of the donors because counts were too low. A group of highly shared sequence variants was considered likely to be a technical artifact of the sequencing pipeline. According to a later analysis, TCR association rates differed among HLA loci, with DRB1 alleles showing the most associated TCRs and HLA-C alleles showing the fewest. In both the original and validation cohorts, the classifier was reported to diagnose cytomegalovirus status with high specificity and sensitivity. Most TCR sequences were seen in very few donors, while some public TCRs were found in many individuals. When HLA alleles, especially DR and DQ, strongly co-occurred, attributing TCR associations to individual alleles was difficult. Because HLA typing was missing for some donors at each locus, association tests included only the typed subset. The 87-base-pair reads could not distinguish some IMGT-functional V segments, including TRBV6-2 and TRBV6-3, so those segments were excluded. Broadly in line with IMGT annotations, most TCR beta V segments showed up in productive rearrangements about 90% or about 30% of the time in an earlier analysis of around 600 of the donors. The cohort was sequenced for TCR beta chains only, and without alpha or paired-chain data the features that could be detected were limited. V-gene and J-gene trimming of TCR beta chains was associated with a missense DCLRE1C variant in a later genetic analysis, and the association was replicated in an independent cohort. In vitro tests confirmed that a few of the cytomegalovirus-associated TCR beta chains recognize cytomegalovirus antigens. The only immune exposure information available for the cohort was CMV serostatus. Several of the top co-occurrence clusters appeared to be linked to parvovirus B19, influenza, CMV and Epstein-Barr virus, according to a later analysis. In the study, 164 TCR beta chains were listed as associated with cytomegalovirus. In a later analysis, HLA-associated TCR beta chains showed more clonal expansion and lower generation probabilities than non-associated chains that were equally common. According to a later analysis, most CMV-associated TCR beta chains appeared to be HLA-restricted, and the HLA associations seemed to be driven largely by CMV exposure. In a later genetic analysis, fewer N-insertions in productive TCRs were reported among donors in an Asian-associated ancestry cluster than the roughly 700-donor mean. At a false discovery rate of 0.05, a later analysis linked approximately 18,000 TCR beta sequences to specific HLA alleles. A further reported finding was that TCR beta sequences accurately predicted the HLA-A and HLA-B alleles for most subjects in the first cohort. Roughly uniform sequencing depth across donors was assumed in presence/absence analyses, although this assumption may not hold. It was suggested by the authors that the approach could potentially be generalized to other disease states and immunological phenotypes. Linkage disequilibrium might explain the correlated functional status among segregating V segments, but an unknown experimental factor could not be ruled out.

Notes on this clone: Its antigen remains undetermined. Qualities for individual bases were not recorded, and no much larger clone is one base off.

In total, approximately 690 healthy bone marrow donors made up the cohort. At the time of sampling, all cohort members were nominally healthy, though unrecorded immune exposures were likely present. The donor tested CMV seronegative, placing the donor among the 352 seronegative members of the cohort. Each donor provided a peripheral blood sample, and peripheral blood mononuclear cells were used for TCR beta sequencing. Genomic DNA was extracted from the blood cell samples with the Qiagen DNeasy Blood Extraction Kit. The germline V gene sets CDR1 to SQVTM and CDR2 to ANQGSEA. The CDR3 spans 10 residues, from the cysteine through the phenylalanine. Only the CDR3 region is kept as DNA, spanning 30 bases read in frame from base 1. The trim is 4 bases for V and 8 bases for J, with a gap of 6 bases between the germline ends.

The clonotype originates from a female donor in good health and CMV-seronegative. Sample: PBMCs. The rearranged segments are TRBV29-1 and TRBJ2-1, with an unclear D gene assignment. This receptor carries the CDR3 CSVGVHEQFF. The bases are TGCAGCGTTGGCGTCCATGAGCAGTTCTTC.